These 26 T cell receptor beta chains came from one sample sequenced in a study of CD8+CD57+ T cells in acquired aplastic anemia. The template for TCR beta VDJ and CDR3 sequence profiling was genomic DNA. A single record per CDR3 protein comes from TCRdb applying MiXCR to the reads. Here the sample spans a few hundred thousand distinct CDR3 sequences, around 60% being singletons. Material: sorted CD4+, CD8+, or CD8+CD57+ T cells (not recorded which) from PBMCs. The receptors stem from a human donor in good health.

This rearrangement joins TRBV20-1 to TRBJ2-1; 9 bases align to TRBD2. The CDR3 loop spans 12 amino acids. Germline CDR1 reads DFQATT; CDR2 reads SNEGSKA (reference sequence). CDR3 nucleotide sequence: TGCGGCGCTAAAGCGGGAGGTCTTGAGCAGTTCTTC. As protein: CGAKAGGLEQFF.

This clonotype appeared many times. The chain recombines TRBV5-5 with TRBJ2-1; no clear D gene. CDR1 is SGHKS and CDR2 is YYEKEE in the germline V gene (reference sequence). This CDR3 has 17 amino acids. The ends were cut back, 5 bases at V and 0 bases at J, with 18 bases in the middle. In DNA form, the CDR3 reads TGTGCCAGCAGTTACCATCCAGCCTACAGCTCCTACAATGAGCAGTTCTTC. Protein product: CASSYHPAYSSYNEQFF.

The rearrangement links TRBV6-2 or TRBV6-3 to TRBJ2-2, with D possibly being TRBD1 (5 bases). Germline values: CDR1 MNHEY, CDR2 SVGEGT. The CDR3 is 14 residues long. The ends were cut back, 0 bases at V and 7 bases at J, with 9 bases in the middle. The CDR3 spells CASSYSRASGELFF. The CDR3 DNA follows: TGTGCCAGCAGTTACTCCAGGGCAAGCGGGGAGCTGTTTTTT.

Worth noting for this clonotype: The junction departs from germline at one end; a sequencing error may be responsible. V and J are TRBV20-1 and TRBJ1-2; tentatively, D is TRBD1 (5 bases). CDR3 size: 11 residues. Germline V gene data show CDR1 as DFQATT and CDR2 as SNEGSKA (reference sequence). CDR3 coding DNA: TGCAGTGCTGCCTTAGGAGACAGTAACTCCTTC. This sequence encodes CSAALGDSNSF.

The chain combines TRBV7-2 with TRBJ2-3; no firm D call. Germline V lookup: CDR1 SGHTA, CDR2 FQGNSA. V lost 4 bases and J 0 bases, leaving 8 bases between the germline ends. The CDR3 runs 14 residues. Here the CDR3 DNA reads TGTGCCAGCAGCTCCCGACCTAGCACAGATACGCAGTATTTT. Protein sequence: CASSSRPSTDTQYF.

This clonotype was recorded many times. The chain carries TRBV10-2 and TRBJ1-1; 8 nucleotides line up with TRBD1. The ends lost 6 bases at V and 1 base at J; junction bases unmatched: 7. The CDR3 covers 15 residues. The V gene's germline CDR1 is WSHSY and CDR2 SAAADI. CDR3 residues: CASRGRDRPNTEAFF. CDR3 DNA: TGCGCCAGCAGAGGAAGGGACAGGCCGAACACTGAAGCTTTCTTT.

V usage is TRBV15 and J usage is TRBJ1-4; 7 nucleotides align to TRBD1. The CDR3 loop spans 16 amino acids. After removal of 5 bases from V and 0 bases from J, the junction contained 6 bases not matched to a gene. Germline loops: CDR1 LNHNV, CDR2 YYDKDF (reference sequence). CDR3 nucleotides: TGTGCCACCAGCCCCGGGACAGTGGCAACTAATGAAAAACTGTTTTTT. Its protein product is CATSPGTVATNEKLFF.

This chain links TRBV20-1 with TRBJ1-1, with TRBD1 matching 10 bases. The CDR3 runs 14 residues. The germline V gene encodes CDR1 DFQATT and CDR2 SNEGSKA (reference sequence). V shed 3 bases, J shed 4 bases, and the junction held 5 bases outside the gene matches. CDR3 sequence (DNA): TGCAGTGCTAGTCGACAGGGGGCTAGCACTGAAGCTTTCTTT. Protein product: CSASRQGASTEAFF.

About this clonotype itself: A single base separates this from a much larger clone, so it may be a read error. Here the CDR3 omits its conserved ending phenylalanine or tryptophan, so a read error is the likely source. V usage is TRBV6-2 or TRBV6-3 and J usage is TRBJ1-3, with D possibly TRBD1 on 5 matching bases. Between the trimmed V and J ends, which lost 0 bases and 2 bases, there was a span of 11 bases. The CDR3 has 16 amino acids. CDR1 is MNHEY and CDR2 is SVGEGT in the germline V gene. The CDR3 reads CASSYSMAGPGNTIYI. CDR3 nucleotides: TGTGCCAGCAGTTACTCGATGGCGGGGCCTGGAAACACCATATATATT.

This clonotype was detected only once. It may be a read error: a sequence one base away is much more abundant. This chain links TRBV2 with TRBJ2-7; weak D call: TRBD2 (7 bases). This CDR3 has 15 residues. V dropped 3 bases and J dropped 9 bases, with 21 bases sitting between them. Germline V CDR1 and CDR2: SNHLY, FYNNEI. CDR3 sequence reads: CASSDRGGGGKVQYF. The CDR3 region has the DNA TGTGCCAGCAGTGATAGGGGGGGGGGGGGGAAGGTGCAGTACTTC.

The chain employs TRBV20-1 and TRBJ2-2, with 7 bases matching TRBD2. V dropped 6 bases and J dropped 4; count of bases not matched to a gene: 8. Germline V gene sequence: CDR1 DFQATT, CDR2 SNEGSKA (reference sequence). The CDR3 has 14 amino acids. This CDR3 is CSAFSGGSTGELFF. The CDR3, as DNA: TGCAGTGCCTTCTCGGGGGGAAGCACCGGGGAGCTGTTTTTT.

The CDR3 here is CATSGLAGGPNEQFF. DNA of the CDR3: TGTGCCACCAGTGGACTAGCGGGAGGGCCGAATGAGCAGTTCTTC. The V and J genes are TRBV24-1 and TRBJ2-1; 14 bases match TRBD2. Germline lookup yields CDR1 KGHDR and CDR2 SFDVKD. The CDR3 is 15 amino acids. With V trimmed by 5 bases and J by 7 bases, 3 bases remained unmatched.

This sequence joins TRBV10-3 and TRBJ1-2; D is uncertain. The germline V gene encodes CDR1 ENHRY and CDR2 SYGVKD. This CDR3 region has 11 residues. With 0 bases removed from V and 7 bases from J, the gap between germline ends came to 3 bases. The CDR3 protein is CAISESIGYTF. CDR3 DNA: TGTGCCATCAGTGAGTCGATTGGCTACACCTTC.

V usage is TRBV7-3 and J usage is TRBJ2-2; D possibly corresponds to TRBD2 (7 bases). The germline V and J ends were trimmed by 5 bases and 6 bases, with 19 bases remaining between them. The germline gives CDR1 SGHTA, CDR2 FQGTGA. The CDR3 loop spans 16 amino acids. In DNA, the CDR3 is TGTGCCAGCAGCCTGGGGGGGCTCTTAAACCCCGGGGAGCTGTTTTTT. It is translated as CASSLGGLLNPGELFF.

V is TRBV7-7 and J is TRBJ2-3; a weak D match, TRBD1 (7 bases). V was clipped by 5 bases and J by 11 bases, with 23 bases between them. Germline CDR1 is SSHAT and CDR2 is FNYEAQ (reference sequence). The CDR3 covers 15 residues. The CDR3 loop is CASSPDRDSYNEQYF. The CDR3 DNA sequence: TGTGCCAGCAGCCCTGACAGGGACTCCTACAATGAGCAGTATTTT.

This clonotype was seen at least ten times. This chain connects TRBV5-8 to TRBJ2-6; D may correspond to TRBD1 or TRBD2 (5 bases each). The CDR3 is 13 amino acids. The V gene's germline CDR1 is SGHTS and CDR2 YDEGEE. CDR3 amino acids: CAGAGSGANVLTF. The DNA for the CDR3 is TGTGCAGGGGCGGGCTCTGGGGCCAACGTCCTGACTTTC.

Details on this clonotype: Mismatch with germline at one junction end may stem from a read error. V gene TRBV7-7 combines with J gene TRBJ2-5; D is perhaps TRBD1 (6 bases). The CDR3 length is 15 residues. Germline lookup yields CDR1 SSHAT and CDR2 FNYEAQ (reference sequence). The CDR3 DNA follows: TGTGCTAGCAGCTTAGAGCCGGCAGGGGAAGAGACCCAGTACTTC. Amino acids: CASSLEPAGEETQYF.

This chain uses TRBV20-1 with TRBJ2-3; no definite D call. CDR3 length: 11 residues. Germline V lookup: CDR1 DFQATT, CDR2 SNEGSKA (reference sequence). Trimming took 5 bases from V and 6 from J, leaving 9 bases between them. The CDR3: CSASPEDTQYF. The CDR3 nucleotides read TGCAGTGCTTCCCCGGAGGATACGCAGTATTTT.

The chain couples TRBV25-1 to TRBJ2-5; either TRBD1 or TRBD2 may supply D (7 bases each). The CDR3 spans 15 residues. Germline lookup yields CDR1 MGHDK and CDR2 SYGVNS. The V end lost 6 bases, the J end lost 6 bases, and 20 bases lay between the germline ends. In DNA form, the CDR3 reads TGTGCCAGCAGGACGACAGGGAGGGGCGGGCAGACCCAGTACTTC. The encoded protein is CASRTTGRGGQTQYF.

This clonotype was detected once. The genes are TRBV20-1 and TRBJ1-5; 10 bases map to TRBD1. V was clipped by 5 bases and J by 2 bases; unmatched bases: 6. The CDR3 consists of 15 residues. Per the germline V gene, CDR1 is DFQATT and CDR2 is SNEGSKA (reference sequence). CDR3 region: CSAGGQGDGNQPQHF. CDR3 bases: TGCAGTGCTGGAGGACAGGGGGATGGCAATCAGCCCCAGCATTTT.

This clonotype has just one count. The chain combines TRBV2 with TRBJ2-7; no reliable D call. CDR1 and CDR2 from the germline V gene are SNHLY and FYNNEI. Between the trimmed V and J ends, which lost 0 bases and 4 bases, there was a span of 7 bases. CDR3 size: 13 residues. CDR3 protein: CASSEALPYEQYF. The CDR3 DNA sequence: TGTGCCAGCAGTGAAGCGCTTCCGTACGAGCAGTACTTC.

This clonotype was counted ten times or more. V and J are TRBV7-8 and TRBJ2-5, with 12 bases lining up with TRBD2. CDR1 and CDR2 from the germline V gene are SGHVS and FQNEAQ. The CDR3 extends over 15 amino acids. V lost 8 bases and J lost 5; bases outside the gene matches: 9. CDR3 nucleotide sequence: TGTGCCAGCGCCGCTAGCGGGGGGGTTGAGGAGACCCAGTACTTC. Its protein product is CASAASGGVEETQYF.

J is TRBJ2-2 and V is TRBV10-1, with TRBD2 matching over 8 bases. Germline assignment: CDR1 WNHNN and CDR2 SYGVQD (reference sequence). CDR3 length equals 14 residues. The V gene end was trimmed by 6 bases and the J gene end by 6 bases; junction bases not matched to a gene: 6. The chain's CDR3 is CASSSGSGPGELFF. DNA for the CDR3: TGCGCCAGCAGCAGCGGGAGTGGGCCCGGGGAGCTGTTTTTT.

Ten or more counts support this clonotype. Written as DNA, the CDR3 is TGTGCCAGCAGAGTACTAGTGAACACCGGGGAGCTGTTTTTT. It yields the protein CASRVLVNTGELFF. The chain links TRBV6-5 to TRBJ2-2; the D gene is possibly TRBD2 (5 bases). The CDR3 totals 14 residues. Trimming removed 6 bases at V and 1 base at J, with 9 bases between. The germline V gene has CDR1 MNHEY and CDR2 SVGAGI.

This chain joins TRBV7-9 and TRBJ1-2; D gene uncertain. Trimming took off 6 bases at V and 7 bases at J, with 15 bases between the two ends. The V gene's germline CDR1 is SEHNR and CDR2 FQNEAQ (reference sequence). This CDR3 is built from 13 residues. The CDR3 loop is CASSEAQGAGYTF. In nucleotides, the CDR3 is TGTGCCAGCAGTGAAGCACAAGGTGCTGGCTACACCTTC. Drawing the rest from reference TRBV7-9 and TRBJ1-2, the complete variable domain is DTGVSQNPRHKITKRGQNVTFRCDPISEHNRLYWYRQTLGQGPEFLTYFQNEAQLEKSRLLSDRFSAERPKGSFSTLEIQRTEQGDSAMYLCASSEAQGAGYTFGSGTRLTVV.

This clonotype was detected many times. The CDR3: CASSLTGLAHEQFF. DNA of the CDR3: TGTGCCAGCAGCTTAACCGGACTAGCCCATGAGCAGTTCTTC. This chain joins TRBV7-9 and TRBJ2-1; 8 bases are shared with TRBD2. Per the germline V gene, CDR1 is SEHNR and CDR2 is FQNEAQ (reference sequence). J lost 8 bases, V lost 2 bases, and 5 bases had no gene match. This CDR3 has 14 amino acids. The entire variable domain, with the rest obtained from reference TRBV7-9 and TRBJ2-1, is as follows: DTGVSQNPRHKITKRGQNVTFRCDPISEHNRLYWYRQTLGQGPEFLTYFQNEAQLEKSRLLSDRFSAERPKGSFSTLEIQRTEQGDSAMYLCASSLTGLAHEQFFGPGTRLTVL.